Listed below are T cell receptor beta chains from one sample, sequenced in a study of T cell responses to AZD1222 COVID-19 vaccine. The table came from immunoSEQ multiplex PCR; TCRdb's copy has only in-frame clones and leaves some out. The sample records 96,000 or so clones, roughly 87% being singletons. Sample: peripheral blood, taken on day 0 of AZD1222 vaccination. The receptors shown here come from an adult in good health. Both conserved end residues are part of each CDR3. A D gene is named only where the DNA matches it firmly. Size is omitted from some rows. Given values are once, few, many or a class for expanded clones.

TRBV4-1	NA	TRBJ1-6	NA	TGCGCCAGCAGCCAATCGTCAGGGGTAGGTAATTCACCCCTCCACTTT	CASSQSSGVGNSPLHF
TRBV6-5	NA	TRBJ1-5	NA	TGTGCCAGCAGGAGGGGAGCCAATCAGCCCCAGCATTTT	CASRRGANQPQHF
TRBV18	TRBD1	TRBJ1-2	once	TGTGCCAGCTCACGAGGACCTCAGGGGGCTTTTGGCTACACCTTC	CASSRGPQGAFGYTF
TRBV15	NA	TRBJ1-3	NA	TGTGCCACCAGCAGAGATCAGGGTGCTGGAAACACCATATATTTT	CATSRDQGAGNTIYF
TRBV7-3	NA	TRBJ1-6	NA	TGTGCCAGCAGCTTCGGTGGGGGTGATTCACCCCTCCACTTT	CASSFGGGDSPLHF
TRBV18	NA	TRBJ1-1	once	TGTGCCAGCTCATCGGGCCCTGGGGACACTGAAGCTTTCTTT	CASSSGPGDTEAFF
TRBV7-8	NA	TRBJ1-5	NA	TGTGCCAGCAGCTTAGAAGCAGATAACTATCAGCCCCAGCATTTT	CASSLEADNYQPQHF
TRBV27	TRBD1	TRBJ1-1	NA	TGTGCCAGCAGTCCACCCCGGGGAGGGGGCTATAACACTGAAGCTTTCTTT	CASSPPRGGGYNTEAFF
TRBV4-1	TRBD2	TRBJ2-3	NA	TGCGCCAGCAGCCAAGAAAGGCTAGCGGGGGACGGAGATACGCAGTATTTT	CASSQERLAGDGDTQYF
TRBV10-3	NA	TRBJ2-1	NA	TGTGCCATCGAGGGAAACTTAAATGAGCAGTTCTTC	CAIEGNLNEQFF
TRBV13	NA	TRBJ1-2	NA	TGTGCCAGCAGCTTAGAGGGGACCCCAGGAGCCTATGGCTACACCTTC	CASSLEGTPGAYGYTF
TRBV7-8	NA	TRBJ1-1	NA	TGTGCCAGCGGGACGGTCACTGAAGCTTTCTTT	CASGTVTEAFF
TRBV11-2	NA	TRBJ2-7	NA	TGTGCCAGCAGCTTGGGAGACACACATTACGAGCAGTACTTC	CASSLGDTHYEQYF
TRBV6-1	TRBD1	TRBJ2-1	NA	TGTGCCAGCAGTGAAAGGGGGACAGGGCAGGGGAATGAGCAGTTCTTC	CASSERGTGQGNEQFF
TRBV15	NA	TRBJ1-4	once	TGTGCCACCAGCAGAGGGGGACAATTCGACGTCGGGGAAAAACTGTTTTTT	CATSRGGQFDVGEKLFF
TRBV7-9	NA	TRBJ2-2	few	TGTGCCAGCAGCTTCACGGGGGTGAGAACCGGGGAGCTGTTTTTT	CASSFTGVRTGELFF
TRBV5-5	TRBD1	TRBJ1-6	NA	TGTGCCAGCAGGGAAAGACAGGGATATTCACCCCTCCACTTT	CASRERQGYSPLHF
TRBV28	NA	TRBJ2-7	NA	TGTGCCAGCAGTGGCGGGGTGGGGGTTTCCTACGAGCAGTACTTC	CASSGGVGVSYEQYF
TRBV28	NA	TRBJ1-6	NA	TGTGCCAGCCAGGAGTTCCTCAACACCTATAATTCACCCCTCCACTTT	CASQEFLNTYNSPLHF